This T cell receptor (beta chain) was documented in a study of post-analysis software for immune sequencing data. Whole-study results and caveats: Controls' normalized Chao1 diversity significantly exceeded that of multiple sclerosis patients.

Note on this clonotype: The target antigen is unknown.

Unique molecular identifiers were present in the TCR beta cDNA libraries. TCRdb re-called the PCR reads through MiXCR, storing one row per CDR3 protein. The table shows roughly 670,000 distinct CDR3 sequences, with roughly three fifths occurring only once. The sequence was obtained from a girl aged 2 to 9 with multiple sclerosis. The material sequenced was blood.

CDR3 coding DNA: TGTGCCAGCAGCGGGTACGGCAAAGAGACCCAGTACTTC. This sequence encodes CASSGYGKETQYF. The V and J genes are TRBV2 and TRBJ2-5; no clear D gene. The length of the CDR3 is 13 residues. V was trimmed by 6 bases and J by 3 bases, leaving 11 bases between them. Germline V gene sequence: CDR1 SNHLY, CDR2 FYNNEI.